These 26 T cell receptor beta chains were all obtained from the same sample, sequenced in a study of blood T cells in healthy people across ages. Combining a sample-barcoded 5' primer with a J-beta primer mix, a second PCR ran for roughly 6 to 12 cycles. In TCRdb, the 5' RACE reads were re-called with MiXCR into one record per CDR3 protein. The data contain about 730,000 distinct CDR3 sequences, 43% of them singletons. The sequenced sample consisted of blood. All receptors come from a woman aged 55-70 years in good health.

The genes are TRBV5-6 and TRBJ2-5, with D possibly TRBD1 on 6 matching bases. In germline, CDR1 is SGHDT, CDR2 YYEEEE. Trimming shortened V by 3 bases and J by 4 bases, and 22 bases separated the two germline ends. The CDR3 is 17 residues long. This CDR3 reads CASSSVALRGLGETQYF. The CDR3 DNA reads TGTGCCAGCAGCTCCGTCGCTCTCAGGGGATTGGGAGAGACCCAGTACTTC.

This clonotype has more than one count but fewer than ten. This chain joins TRBV11-3 and TRBJ2-6; D gene unclear. The CDR3 spans 17 residues. V was clipped by 1 base and J by 0 bases, with 10 bases between them. Per the germline V gene, CDR1 is SGHNT and CDR2 is YENEEA. CDR3 residues: CASSLGRRVSGANVLTF. In DNA form, the CDR3 reads TGTGCCAGCAGCTTAGGCCGACGGGTCTCTGGGGCCAACGTCCTGACTTTC.

This clonotype came up many times. Written as DNA, the CDR3 is TGTGCCAGCAGCTTAGGACTAGCTCACTACAATGAGCAGTTCTTC. Translation: CASSLGLAHYNEQFF. The gene calls are TRBV7-3 and TRBJ2-1; TRBD2 agrees at 8 bases. Trimming cost V 2 bases and J 3 bases; bases outside gene matches: 3. Germline values: CDR1 SGHTA, CDR2 FQGTGA. The CDR3 is 15 amino acids.

This clonotype was found a few times. The chain has TRBV20-1 and TRBJ2-7, with 12 bases that match TRBD2. This CDR3 spans 15 amino acids. Germline CDR1 and CDR2: DFQATT and SNEGSKA (reference sequence). Trimming took 6 bases from V and 4 from J; bases not matched to a gene: 10. CDR3 coding DNA: TGCAGTGCCCAAAGACTAGCGGGAGATGGGTACGAGCAGTACTTC. Its protein is CSAQRLAGDGYEQYF.

The chain is built from TRBV20-1 and TRBJ2-3; no reliable D call. V was pared by 3 bases and J by 8 bases, with 9 bases between. The CDR3 length is 11 residues. The germline CDR1 and CDR2 sequences are DFQATT and SNEGSKA (reference sequence). Here the CDR3 reads CSARRSGTQYF. The CDR3 nucleotides are TGCAGTGCTAGGAGGTCAGGTACGCAGTATTTT.

V usage is TRBV3-1 and J usage is TRBJ2-1; TRBD2 is a possible D gene (5 bases). This CDR3 has 14 residues. CDR1 LGHDT and CDR2 YNNKEL come from the germline V gene (reference sequence). Between the trimmed V and J ends, which lost 1 base and 10 bases, there was a span of 14 bases. The CDR3 DNA is TGTGCCAGCAGCCAAGGGGGAGACCCCTACGAGCAGTTCTTC. It encodes CASSQGGDPYEQFF.

The chain employs TRBV5-1 and TRBJ2-5; D possibly matches TRBD1 or TRBD2 (6 bases each). This CDR3 region has 15 residues. Germline loops: CDR1 SGHRS, CDR2 YFSETQ. V lost 6 bases and J lost 5, with 20 bases in between. The chain's CDR3 is CASTPNPGASETQYF. CDR3 nucleotides: TGCGCCAGCACCCCCAACCCGGGGGCTTCGGAGACCCAGTACTTC.

This clonotype showed up just a few times. This chain links TRBV12-3 or TRBV12-4 with TRBJ2-7, with D maybe TRBD1 (6 bases). This CDR3 contains 12 residues. V was pared by 5 bases and J by 4 bases, with 9 bases between. The DNA for the CDR3 is TGTGCCAGCAGTACCAGGGGTTACGAGCAGTACTTC. This encodes CASSTRGYEQYF.

The genes are TRBV7-2 and TRBJ2-2, with D possibly TRBD2 on 6 matching bases. Germline loops: CDR1 SGHTA, CDR2 FQGNSA. V lost 2 bases, J lost 3 bases, and 10 bases lay in between. The CDR3 consists of 15 residues. CDR3 DNA: TGTGCCAGCAGCTTATTTGGCGGGGACACCGGGGAGCTGTTTTTT. Its protein product is CASSLFGGDTGELFF. Variable domain in full (rest from reference TRBV7-2 and TRBJ2-2): GAGVSQSPSNKVTEKGKDVELRCDPISGHTALYWYRQSLGQGLEFLIYFQGNSAPDKSGLPSDRFSAERTGGSVSTLTIQRTQQEDSAVYLCASSLFGGDTGELFFGEGSRLTVL.

This clonotype was observed at least ten times. The chain recombines TRBV29-1 with TRBJ2-5, with 7 bases lining up with TRBD1. J was trimmed by 5 bases and V by 6 bases; bases with no gene match: 15. CDR3 length: 15 residues. Germline V gene lookup returns CDR1 SQVTM and CDR2 ANQGSEA. Here the CDR3 reads CSVKPGTARWETQYF. Here the CDR3 DNA reads TGCAGCGTAAAGCCCGGGACAGCCCGATGGGAGACCCAGTACTTC.

The chain's CDR3 is CATGEGGNRYTF. CDR3 sequence (DNA): TGTGCCACCGGGGAGGGGGGTAATCGCTACACCTTC. The chain carries TRBV12-3 or TRBV12-4 and TRBJ1-2; D may be TRBD1 (6 bases). V was cut by 10 bases and J by 9 bases, with 18 bases left in between. The CDR3 extends over 12 amino acids.

The V call is TRBV20-1, the J call TRBJ2-4; 9 nucleotides match TRBD2. Germline V CDR1 and CDR2: DFQATT, SNEGSKA (reference sequence). V was clipped by 6 bases and J by 13 bases; unmatched bases: 7. This CDR3 region has 11 residues. Here the CDR3 reads CSAALAGPQYF. The CDR3 region has the DNA TGCAGTGCCGCACTAGCGGGCCCACAGTACTTC.

This clonotype has more than one count but fewer than ten. The V and J genes are TRBV20-1 and TRBJ2-3, with 12 bases that match TRBD2. Trimming removed 5 bases from V and 0 bases from J; junction bases left unmatched: 12. Per the germline V gene, CDR1 is DFQATT and CDR2 is SNEGSKA (reference sequence). This CDR3 is 18 amino acids long. The CDR3 coding sequence is TGCAGTGCTCCCCCGACTAGCGGGAGTGCAAGAAGCACAGATACGCAGTATTTT. Translating gives CSAPPTSGSARSTDTQYF.

The rearrangement joins TRBV4-3 to TRBJ2-1, with a possible D match to TRBD2 (6 bases). The J call is uncertain, as TRBJ2-7 better fits the DNA end. This CDR3 region has 20 residues. In germline, CDR1 is LGHNA, CDR2 YSLEER. DNA of the CDR3: TGCGCCAGCAGCCAGGGGGTGTTGGGGCCTAGCGATAGCTCCTACAATGAGCAGTACTTC. It specifies CASSQGVLGPSDSSYNEQYF.

This clonotype has only a few counts. At one end the junction does not follow the germline gene, possibly because of a read error. The chain employs TRBV3-1 and TRBJ1-2; D not resolved. Germline V lookup: CDR1 LGHDT, CDR2 YNNKEL (reference sequence). CDR3 length: 15 amino acids. Here the CDR3 reads CASSEEPTSPRGYTF. Here the CDR3 DNA reads TGTGCCAGCAGCGAAGAGCCCACTTCACCCCGTGGCTACACCTTC.

V gene TRBV7-2 combines with J gene TRBJ2-5; TRBD1 aligns across 10 bases. The trim removed 4 bases at V and 1 base at J, leaving 15 bases unmatched. The CDR3 consists of 19 residues. Per germline, CDR1 SGHTA and CDR2 FQGNSA. The DNA of the CDR3 is TGTGCCAGCAGCTCCGCCGGGACAGGGGCATGGGACCTCCAAGAGACCCAGTACTTC. Amino acids: CASSSAGTGAWDLQETQYF. Filled out from reference TRBV7-2 and TRBJ2-5, the complete variable domain reads GAGVSQSPSNKVTEKGKDVELRCDPISGHTALYWYRQSLGQGLEFLIYFQGNSAPDKSGLPSDRFSAERTGGSVSTLTIQRTQQEDSAVYLCASSSAGTGAWDLQETQYFGPGTRLLVL.

This chain uses TRBV5-6 with TRBJ2-7, with 7 bases fitting TRBD2. Germline V gene data show CDR1 as SGHDT and CDR2 as YYEEEE. The CDR3 spans 16 residues. V was pared by 0 bases and J by 7 bases, with 13 bases of the junction left unmatched. The CDR3 sequence: CASSLALGGSVYEQYF. CDR3 nucleotides: TGTGCCAGCAGCTTGGCCCTTGGCGGGAGTGTGTATGAGCAGTACTTC.

The rearrangement joins TRBV29-1 to TRBJ2-7; weak D call: TRBD2 (6 bases). The DNA matches TRBJ2-5 better at its end, which makes the J call doubtful. Germline V gene data show CDR1 as SQVTM and CDR2 as ANQGSEA. The CDR3 consists of 13 residues. The CDR3 nucleotides are TGCAGCGTCGGTGGGACTGCCGACGGGACCCAGTACTTC. It codes for CSVGGTADGTQYF.

The genes are TRBV3-1 and TRBJ2-1, with 7 positions matching TRBD2. CDR1 and CDR2 (germline): LGHDT, YNNKEL (reference sequence). The CDR3 spans 17 residues. V lost 0 bases, J lost 2 bases, and 7 bases stayed unmatched. CDR3 in amino acids: CASSQEGGRVPYNEQFF. The CDR3 DNA sequence: TGTGCCAGCAGCCAAGAGGGAGGGAGGGTTCCCTACAATGAGCAGTTCTTC.

The table lists this clonotype with a few counts. The chain is built from TRBV28 and TRBJ1-6, with D uncertain. V lost 6 bases to trimming and J lost 10 bases, with 7 bases between them. From germline, CDR1 is MDHEN and CDR2 SYDVKM. CDR3 size: 11 residues. The CDR3 is CASRATSPLHF. The CDR3 region has the DNA TGTGCCAGCAGGGCGACCTCACCCCTCCACTTT.

The chain joins TRBV27 to TRBJ1-2; D is possibly TRBD1 (5 bases). Germline V gene data show CDR1 as MNHEY and CDR2 as SMNVEV (reference sequence). The CDR3 is 13 residues long. The ends were cut back, 5 bases at V and 6 bases at J, with 13 bases in the middle. The CDR3 region is CASSPGWGNGYTF. DNA of the CDR3: TGTGCCAGCAGTCCGGGATGGGGGAATGGCTACACCTTC.

This clonotype was recorded a few times. The chain links TRBV7-2 to TRBJ1-2; D is unresolved. Per germline, CDR1 SGHTA and CDR2 FQGNSA. Trimming cost V 5 bases and J 8 bases, with 12 bases left between them. CDR3 size: 12 residues. CDR3 sequence: CASSGNLGGYTF. The CDR3 DNA reads as TGTGCCAGCAGCGGTAACCTCGGGGGCTACACCTTC.

This clonotype was detected only once. The chain carries TRBV7-9 and TRBJ1-1, with 9 positions matching TRBD1. The V gene's germline CDR1 is SEHNR and CDR2 FQNEAQ (reference sequence). J gave up 3 bases and V 6 bases, and 2 bases lay outside the gene matches. The CDR3 spans 13 residues. CDR3 sequence: CASRRTGDTEAFF. In nucleotides, the CDR3 is TGTGCCAGCAGGCGGACAGGGGACACTGAAGCTTTCTTT.

For the CDR3, the DNA is TGCAGTGCTAGAGATCTAACGGGGGGGGAGACAGATACGCAGTATTTT. Protein sequence: CSARDLTGGETDTQYF. The chain carries TRBV20-1 and TRBJ2-3, with 8 bases fitting TRBD2. Germline-derived CDR1 and CDR2 are DFQATT and SNEGSKA (reference sequence). The CDR3 is 16 residues long. Losses at the gene ends were 0 bases for V and 3 bases for J; bases not matched to a gene: 8.

This clonotype was observed a handful of times. The rearrangement links TRBV4-2 to TRBJ2-7; 12 nucleotides align to TRBD2. CDR1 is LGHNA, CDR2 YNFKEQ, per germline. The CDR3 runs 16 residues. V lost 5 bases, J lost 3 bases, and 8 bases stayed unmatched. The chain's CDR3 is CASSNGTSGPYYEQYF. The DNA for the CDR3 is TGTGCCAGCAGCAACGGGACTAGCGGGCCTTACTACGAGCAGTACTTC.

The chain is built from TRBV11-2 and TRBJ2-1; no firm D call. Germline assignment: CDR1 SGHAT and CDR2 FQNNGV. Trimming pared 0 bases from V and 0 bases from J, leaving 9 bases between. The CDR3 runs 16 residues. CDR3 in amino acids: CASSLDESGSYNEQFF. The CDR3 DNA reads TGTGCCAGCAGCTTAGATGAGAGTGGCTCCTACAATGAGCAGTTCTTC.